This T cell receptor (beta chain) was captured by sequencing in a study of lymphopenia after photon versus proton radiotherapy (dated by TCRdb to the late 2010s). For the wider study: Photon and proton radiation therapy were compared by the study for their immunological effects in patients with gastrointestinal tumors who developed high-grade lymphopenia. The goal of the study was to describe how the two radiation modalities differ in their effects on the immune system. The 15 to 20 patients in the cohort had gastrointestinal tumors, were treated with either photon or proton therapy, and subsequently developed lymphopenia. The paper as a whole reports these results and caveats: The survival association was examined only in patients who died, and the authors described better survival with proton therapy as a possibility, not as a demonstrated result. Once the lymphocyte count had reached its nadir, the repertoires of photon-treated patients showed oligoclonal expansion, particularly of CD8+ Temra cells, and this expansion drove the decline in diversity. Across the cohort, among patients who died, a greater drop in TCR diversity after the nadir was inversely correlated with overall survival time. During treatment, patients who received proton therapy stayed relatively stable, whereas patients who received photon therapy lost naive T cells and TCR diversity and gained effector/memory populations.

The library was prepared using the immunoSEQ multiplex PCR assay. Deep sequencing of rearranged TCR beta loci, alongside multiparametric flow cytometry, was used to profile T cell repertoires. The immuneACCESS repertoire file appears here via TCRdb, limited to in-frame rearrangements. These files lack a portion of the clones; in checked studies, under half of the deficit traces to unresolved V genes, and the cause of the others is not known. The sample contains 75,000 to 90,000 clones, about four fifths of them found a single time. The top ten constitute approximately 1.4% of the sample. With respect to this clone: Its antigen is unknown. The junction shows a germline mismatch at one end, possibly a read error.

The receptor was isolated from a man aged 60 to 75 with pancreatic cancer. The sample here was peripheral blood, taken from a patient treated with proton-based radiotherapy.

The sequence in DNA is TGTGCTAGCAGCTGGGGGGGTTCAGAGACCCAGTACTTC. This sequence encodes CASSWGGSETQYF. The V gene is TRBV7-7 and the J gene is TRBJ2-5; 7 central nucleotides agree with TRBD2. Based on the germline V gene (reference sequence), the CDR1 and CDR2 sequences are SSHAT and FNYEAQ. From cysteine to phenylalanine, the CDR3 is 13 amino acids long. The read is trimmed to its CDR3 DNA, 39 bases read in frame from base 1. Outside the CDR3, residues come from the reference TRBV7-7 and TRBJ2-5 proteins, so the full variable domain is: GAGVSQSPRYKVTKRGQDVTLRCDPISSHATLYWYQQALGQGPEFLTYFNYEAQPDKSGLPSDRFSAERPEGSISTLTIQRTEQRDSAMYRCASSWGGSETQYFGPGTRLLVL.